The present entry profiles one T cell receptor beta chain with its context. The data belong to a study of cytomegalovirus exposure and HLA in healthy donors. CDR3 length equals 15 residues. CDR1 and CDR2 from the germline V gene are SGDLS and YYNGEE. V was clipped by 0 bases and J by 3 bases, with 10 bases between them. The table came from immunoSEQ multiplex PCR; TCRdb's copy has only in-frame clones and leaves some out. The sample has 59,000 or so clones, 89% seen once. The chain combines TRBV9 with TRBJ1-5; a weak D match, TRBD1 (5 bases). The TCR comes from a woman aged 18 to 35 in good health and CMV-seronegative. Material for sequencing was PBMCs. This CDR3 reads CASSVAGGVNQPQHF. CDR3 coding DNA: TGTGCCAGCAGCGTAGCTGGAGGGGTCAATCAGCCCCAGCATTTT.